A selection of T cell receptor beta chains follows, all from one sample in a study of blood T cell repertoires in COVID-19. Measured with immunoSEQ multiplex PCR; TCRdb has only the in-frame clones, and not every one. The sample records 290,000 or so clones, roughly 85% being singletons. The sample was peripheral blood. The receptors were gathered from a man in his fifties with active or convalescent COVID-19. Each CDR3 is given with its conserved first and last residue. The D gene is left open where the match is weak. For some rows the clone size is stated as once, few or many, or as a class when expanded; others skip it.

>-|TRBD1|TRBJ2-1|TRBV19
CASGAGTGNNEQFF
TGTGCCAGCGGGGCCGGGACAGGTAACAATGAGCAGTTCTTC
>few|TRBD1|TRBJ1-1|TRBV4-1
CASSQGQGRMNTEAFF
TGCGCCAGCAGCCAAGGACAGGGTCGGATGAACACTGAAGCTTTCTTT
>-|-|TRBJ2-7|TRBV5-6
CASSLDGSGRTMYF
TGTGCCAGCAGCTTGGACGGGTCCGGCAGGACTATGTACTTC
>-|-|TRBJ1-1|TRBV12-3/TRBV12-4
CASGSRTEAFF
TGTGCCAGCGGGAGTCGGACTGAAGCTTTCTTT
>-|-|TRBJ1-6|TRBV10-3
CAISTQGPNNSPLHF
TGTGCCATCAGCACACAGGGCCCCAATAATTCACCCCTCCACTTT
>-|TRBD2|TRBJ2-1|TRBV5-4
CASSWGSGTRLNEQFF
TGTGCCAGCAGCTGGGGGTCCGGGACTAGGCTCAATGAGCAGTTCTTC
>-|TRBD2|TRBJ2-1|TRBV4-3
CASSQDLAGVREQFF
TGCGCCAGCAGCCAAGATCTAGCGGGAGTTCGCGAGCAGTTCTTC
>-|-|TRBJ2-5|TRBV11-1
CASSLSHSDETQYF
TGTGCCAGCAGCCTTTCTCATAGTGATGAGACCCAGTACTTC
>once|TRBD1|TRBJ1-6|TRBV27
CASSPWTGSSPLHF
TGTGCCAGCAGTCCCTGGACAGGGTCTTCACCCCTCCACTTT
>-|TRBD2|TRBJ2-1|TRBV5-1
CASSTGTSGARGDEQFF
TGCGCCAGCAGCACAGGCACTAGCGGGGCAAGGGGGGATGAGCAGTTCTTC
>-|TRBD1|TRBJ2-3|TRBV5-1
CASKEGGAGKADTQYF
TGCGCCAGCAAAGAAGGGGGCGCAGGCAAAGCAGATACGCAGTATTTT
>few|-|TRBJ2-5|TRBV9
CASSVASGYQQETQYF
TGTGCCAGCAGCGTAGCGTCAGGGTACCAACAAGAGACCCAGTACTTC
>once|-|TRBJ2-2|TRBV28
CASSFSLANTGELFF
TGTGCCAGCAGTTTTTCTCTAGCAAACACCGGGGAGCTGTTTTTT
>-|TRBD1|TRBJ1-5|TRBV28
CASTTGQGGPQPQHF
TGTGCCAGTACCACGGGACAGGGGGGGCCTCAGCCCCAGCATTTT
>-|-|TRBJ2-3|TRBV7-2
CASSLRDSQYF
TGTGCCAGCAGCTTACGGGACTCGCAGTATTTT
>-|TRBD1|TRBJ1-5|TRBV7-9
CASSLQGEGNQPQHF
TGTGCCAGCAGCCTCCAGGGGGAGGGCAATCAGCCCCAGCATTTT
>-|-|TRBJ1-5|TRBV11-1
CASSQRGPNQPQHF
TGTGCCAGCAGCCAAAGGGGCCCGAATCAGCCCCAGCATTTT
>-|TRBD2|TRBJ2-3|TRBV5-1
CASSLGLADRTDTQYF
TGCGCCAGCAGCTTGGGACTAGCGGACCGCACAGATACGCAGTATTTT
>once|-|TRBJ2-2|TRBV5-4
CASSFPGTGELFF
TGTGCCAGCAGCTTCCCCGGGACCGGGGAGCTGTTTTTT
>-|-|TRBJ2-7|TRBV7-8
CASSLGRDSTYEQYF
TGTGCCAGCAGCTTAGGCCGGGACTCGACCTACGAGCAGTACTTC
>-|TRBD1|TRBJ2-7|TRBV29-1
CSVAGTGKRPLSSYEQYF
TGCAGCGTCGCGGGGACAGGGAAAAGGCCCCTGAGCTCCTACGAGCAGTACTTC
>once|-|TRBJ1-1|TRBV10-3
CAISESEGTNTEAFF
TGTGCCATCAGTGAGTCGGAGGGAACGAACACTGAAGCTTTCTTT
>-|TRBD1|TRBJ1-3|TRBV3-1/TRBV3-2
CASSQGTGSSGNTIYF
TGTGCCAGCAGCCAAGGGACAGGGAGCTCTGGAAACACCATATATTTT
>-|-|TRBJ1-5|TRBV5-1
CASSWGQGQPQHF
TGCGCCAGCAGCTGGGGTCAGGGGCAGCCCCAGCATTTT
>-|TRBD2|TRBJ2-1|TRBV28
CASKSGTSGYSSYNEQFF
TGTGCCAGCAAATCCGGGACTAGCGGTTATAGCTCCTACAATGAGCAGTTCTTC
>-|-|TRBJ1-3|TRBV10-3
CAIRPDTSSGNTIYF
TGTGCCATCAGGCCAGACACGTCCTCTGGAAACACCATATATTTT
>-|TRBD1|TRBJ2-1|TRBV27
CASSRGQDFNEQFF
TGTGCCAGCAGTCGGGGACAGGACTTCAATGAGCAGTTCTTC
>-|-|TRBJ2-3|TRBV21-1
CASRTLAGPGTDTQYF
TGTGCCAGCCGAACGCTAGCGGGGCCGGGGACAGATACGCAGTATTTT
>few|-|TRBJ1-2|TRBV10-3
CATLRGYGYTF
TGTGCCACCCTTCGCGGCTATGGCTACACCTTC
>-|-|TRBJ2-3|TRBV27
CASSLFGTDTQYF
TGTGCCAGCAGTTTATTCGGCACAGATACGCAGTATTTT
>-|TRBD1|TRBJ1-5|TRBV3-1/TRBV3-2
CASSLGTGLNQPQHF
TGTGCCAGCAGCCTCGGGACAGGGTTAAATCAGCCCCAGCATTTT
>-|-|TRBJ2-1|TRBV1
CTSSQENSGRANEQFF
TGCACCAGCAGCCAAGAGAATAGCGGGAGGGCCAATGAGCAGTTCTTC
>-|TRBD1|TRBJ1-2|TRBV28
CASRPQGADGYTF
TGTGCCAGCAGGCCGCAGGGGGCGGATGGCTACACCTTC
>-|-|TRBJ2-3|TRBV7-6
CASSLIGARWDTQYF
TGTGCCAGCAGCTTAATTGGGGCGAGATGGGATACGCAGTATTTT
>-|-|TRBJ1-1|TRBV18
CASSQVVATEAFF
TGTGCCAGCTCACAAGTTGTAGCGACTGAAGCTTTCTTT
>once|TRBD2|TRBJ2-1|TRBV4-1
CASSQEKSGMSSYNEQFF
TGCGCCAGCAGCCAAGAGAAAAGCGGGATGAGCTCCTACAATGAGCAGTTCTTC
>-|-|TRBJ2-1|TRBV2
CASSEAPAGYNEQFF
TGTGCCAGCAGTGAAGCGCCCGCGGGCTACAATGAGCAGTTCTTC